What follows are 30 T cell receptor beta chains derived from one specimen sequenced in a study of identical twins. TCRdb used MiXCR to reprocess the 5' RACE reads, holding one entry per CDR3 protein. The table includes hundreds of thousands of distinct CDR3 sequences, about 20% detected once. These same records also appear under a second study, on T cells expressing NK-cell markers.

Specimen: PBMCs. These receptors were taken from a woman between 18 and 29 years old in good health.

This sequence joins TRBV18 and TRBJ1-3; D remains unclear. Germline CDR1 is KGHSH and CDR2 is LQKENI. This CDR3 comprises 14 residues. V was trimmed by 3 bases and J by 0 bases, leaving 6 bases between them. The CDR3 sequence: CASSPEGSGNTIYF. The CDR3 DNA follows: TGTGCCAGCTCACCGGAGGGCTCTGGAAACACCATATATTTT. Based on the CDR3 plus reference TRBV18 and TRBJ1-3, the full variable domain is NAGVMQNPRHLVRRRGQEARLRCSPMKGHSHVYWYRQLPEEGLKFMVYLQKENIIDESGMPKERFSAEFPKEGPSILRIQQVVRGDSAAYFCASSPEGSGNTIYFGEGSWLTVV.

This clonotype appeared a few times. This chain links TRBV25-1 with TRBJ2-7; 7 positions match TRBD2. Trimming at V came to 3 bases and at J to 3 bases, leaving 2 bases not matched to a gene. From germline, CDR1 is MGHDK and CDR2 SYGVNS. The CDR3 runs to 13 residues. This chain's CDR3 is CASSDWDYYEQYF. CDR3 DNA: TGTGCCAGCAGTGACTGGGACTACTACGAGCAGTACTTC.

Ten or more counts support this clonotype. CDR3 protein: CSARSRGGMHTEAFF. In nucleotides, the CDR3 is TGCAGTGCTAGATCTCGTGGGGGAATGCACACTGAAGCTTTCTTT. The J gene is TRBJ1-1, the V gene TRBV20-1; D is possibly TRBD1 (5 bases). Germline CDR1 is DFQATT and CDR2 is SNEGSKA (reference sequence). V gave up 2 bases and J gave up 3 bases, with 16 bases separating them. There are 15 residues in the CDR3.

The gene calls are TRBV29-1 and TRBJ2-3, with D unclear. The CDR3 consists of 16 residues. CDR1 is SQVTM, CDR2 ANQGSEA, per germline. Trimming cost V 0 bases and J 4 bases, with 17 bases left between them. The CDR3: CSVEDRALKGPDTQYF. CDR3 bases: TGCAGCGTTGAAGATCGAGCATTAAAGGGTCCAGATACGCAGTATTTT.

A few counts support this clonotype. The rearrangement joins TRBV5-5 to TRBJ2-1; 8 bases line up with TRBD2. This CDR3 spans 14 amino acids. V dropped 4 bases and J dropped 9; count of bases not matched to a gene: 9. The germline CDR1 and CDR2 sequences are SGHKS and YYEKEE (reference sequence). DNA of the CDR3: TGTGCCAGCAGCCCCCAAGCAGCGGGAGCTGAGCAGTTCTTC. This gives the protein CASSPQAAGAEQFF.

The rearrangement uses TRBV4-3 and TRBJ2-2; unclear D gene. Trimming shortened V by 4 bases and J by 3 bases, and 9 bases separated the two germline ends. The CDR3 sequence is 14 residues long. The germline V gene encodes CDR1 LGHNA and CDR2 YSLEER. Here the CDR3 reads CASSPQMDTGELFF. CDR3 DNA: TGCGCCAGCAGCCCCCAGATGGACACCGGGGAGCTGTTTTTT.

The chain uses TRBV3-1 and TRBJ2-3; D is unclear. The V gene's germline CDR1 is LGHDT and CDR2 YNNKEL (reference sequence). The CDR3 runs to 13 residues. The V gene lost 3 bases and the J gene lost 4 bases, with 8 bases spanning the gap. This CDR3 reads CASSHDRPDTQYF. DNA of the CDR3: TGTGCCAGCAGCCACGACCGACCAGATACGCAGTATTTT.

This clonotype was observed at least ten times. This chain links TRBV5-1 with TRBJ2-1; 8 nucleotides align to TRBD2. Trimming at V came to 0 bases and at J to 6 bases, leaving 2 bases not matched to a gene. The CDR3 is 14 amino acids. The germline gives CDR1 SGHRS, CDR2 YFSETQ. CDR3 sequence: CASSLVAGSNEQFF. The CDR3 DNA reads as TGCGCCAGCAGCTTGGTAGCGGGATCCAATGAGCAGTTCTTC.

J is TRBJ2-3 and V is TRBV7-2; possibly TRBD1 or TRBD2 for D (5 bases each). This CDR3 is built from 15 residues. The V and J ends lost 5 bases and 3 bases respectively, with 15 bases between them. Germline V gene data show CDR1 as SGHTA and CDR2 as FQGNSA. CDR3 sequence reads: CASSPTGTITDTQYF. CDR3 in DNA: TGTGCCAGCAGCCCGACCGGGACCATAACAGATACGCAGTATTTT.

The V and J genes are TRBV6-1 and TRBJ2-1, with 9 bases matching TRBD1. Germline V CDR1 and CDR2: MNHNS, SASEGT. V gave up 6 bases and J gave up 8 bases; unmatched junction bases: 14. CDR3 length: 16 amino acids. The CDR3 nucleotides read TGTGCCAGCAGGTCGGAGGGGACAGGGAGTCGGCATGAGCAGTTCTTC. It translates to CASRSEGTGSRHEQFF.

This clonotype was counted only a few times. The chain joins TRBV6-1 to TRBJ1-2; D remains unclear. This CDR3 spans 13 amino acids. Germline-derived CDR1 and CDR2 are MNHNS and SASEGT. Trimming left V 1 base short and J 4 bases short, with 7 bases between. CDR3 loop: CASSEGMSYGYTF. The CDR3 DNA reads TGTGCCAGCAGTGAAGGGATGAGCTATGGCTACACCTTC.

A few counts support this clonotype. V gene TRBV12-3 or TRBV12-4 combines with J gene TRBJ2-2; D not resolved. The CDR3 runs to 13 residues. V dropped 6 bases and J dropped 5 bases, with 10 bases sitting between them. The CDR3: CASRIVPTGELFF. CDR3 sequence (DNA): TGTGCCAGCAGGATCGTACCAACCGGGGAGCTGTTTTTT.

In its sample, this clonotype was seen a few times. The chain carries TRBV20-1 and TRBJ1-1; D remains unclear. Trimming pared 1 base from V and 3 bases from J, leaving 15 bases between. Germline lookup yields CDR1 DFQATT and CDR2 SNEGSKA (reference sequence). CDR3 size: 15 residues. The CDR3 region has the DNA TGCAGTGCTAGAGTTGCGGGGAGCGGGGACACTGAAGCTTTCTTT. Translating it yields CSARVAGSGDTEAFF.

The gene calls are TRBV3-1 and TRBJ1-3; D gene unclear. The germline gives CDR1 LGHDT, CDR2 YNNKEL (reference sequence). Trimming pared 4 bases from V and 6 bases from J, leaving 4 bases between. The CDR3 has 11 amino acids. The DNA for the CDR3 is TGTGCCAGCAGCCGAGAAAACACCATATATTTT. Translated, it gives CASSRENTIYF.

For this clonotype: Mismatch with germline at one junction end may stem from a read error. The chain couples TRBV10-3 to TRBJ2-1; D is possibly TRBD1 or TRBD2 (6 bases each). Germline values: CDR1 ENHRY, CDR2 SYGVKD. The CDR3 spans 15 residues. CDR3 DNA sequence: TGTGCCATCAGTGAGTCGGGGGGCTCCTACAATCAGCAGTTCTTC. Encoded protein: CAISESGGSYNQQFF.

This clonotype has a handful of counts. The chain combines TRBV10-3 with TRBJ1-2; no firm D call. Trimming removed 0 bases at V and 0 bases at J, with 14 bases between. Germline CDR1 is ENHRY and CDR2 is SYGVKD. The CDR3 is 17 amino acids. The chain's CDR3 is CAISESTSLAPNYGYTF. The CDR3 coding sequence is TGTGCCATCAGTGAGTCGACCTCGTTGGCCCCTAACTATGGCTACACCTTC.

The chain uses TRBV27 and TRBJ2-3, with 9 bases lining up with TRBD2. Per the germline V gene, CDR1 is MNHEY and CDR2 is SMNVEV (reference sequence). CDR3 length: 18 amino acids. With 2 bases clipped from V and 1 base from J, the junction kept 10 bases outside the gene matches. CDR3 region: CASSLEGYRTSGTDTQYF. CDR3 DNA sequence: TGTGCCAGCAGTTTAGAGGGTTACAGGACTAGCGGCACAGATACGCAGTATTTT.

This chain connects TRBV12-3 or TRBV12-4 to TRBJ2-5; TRBD2 matches at 11 bases. CDR3 length equals 16 residues. The junction had 8 bases not matched to a gene; V was cut back by 6 bases and J by 2 bases. In nucleotides, the CDR3 is TGTGCCAGCAGGCCCGGGACTAGCGGCCCACAAGAGACCCAGTACTTC. Translation: CASRPGTSGPQETQYF.

This clonotype was seen more than once but under ten times. The genes are TRBV20-1 and TRBJ2-3; maybe TRBD2 (5 bases). V lost 6 bases and J 4 bases, leaving 11 bases between the germline ends. Looked up from germline, CDR1 is DFQATT and CDR2 is SNEGSKA (reference sequence). The CDR3 is 12 amino acids. CDR3 in DNA: TGCAGTGCCCTGAGGGTCCCAGATACGCAGTATTTT. Translation: CSALRVPDTQYF.

This clonotype was detected only a few times. The chain carries TRBV12-3 or TRBV12-4 and TRBJ2-2, with a tentative D call TRBD1 (6 bases). V lost 8 bases, J lost 0 bases, and 13 bases lay in between. CDR3 size: 15 residues. Written as DNA, the CDR3 is TGTGCCAGCGGGGAACAGGGTTCGAACACCGGGGAGCTGTTTTTT. Protein: CASGEQGSNTGELFF.

The chain recombines TRBV2 with TRBJ2-7, with TRBD1 identical over 8 bases. Germline loops: CDR1 SNHLY, CDR2 FYNNEI. This CDR3 is built from 15 residues. J gave up 0 bases and V 4 bases, and 5 bases lay outside the gene matches. This CDR3 is CASSGDRRSSYEQYF. The CDR3 DNA is TGTGCCAGCAGTGGGGACAGGAGGAGCTCCTACGAGCAGTACTTC.

This sequence joins TRBV2 and TRBJ1-6, with a possible D match to TRBD1 (5 bases). Trimming left V 4 bases short and J 6 bases short, with 13 bases between. The CDR3 loop spans 15 amino acids. The germline V gene has CDR1 SNHLY and CDR2 FYNNEI. The DNA for the CDR3 is TGTGCCAGCAGTGCCGACAGCAAGGTTAATTCACCCCTCCACTTT. Translated, it gives CASSADSKVNSPLHF. Variable domain in full (rest from reference TRBV2 and TRBJ1-6): EPEVTQTPSHQVTQMGQEVILRCVPISNHLYFYWYRQILGQKVEFLVSFYNNEISEKSEIFDDQFSVERPDGSNFTLKIRSTKLEDSAMYFCASSADSKVNSPLHFGNGTRLTVT.

This chain connects TRBV7-9 to TRBJ2-2; D might be TRBD2 (6 bases). CDR1 is SEHNR, CDR2 FQNEAQ, per germline (reference sequence). The CDR3 is made up of 15 amino acids. The germline V and J ends were trimmed by 4 bases and 3 bases, with 12 bases remaining between them. DNA of the CDR3: TGTGCCAGCAGCTCTCCGGGACTGGACACCGGGGAGCTGTTTTTT. It encodes CASSSPGLDTGELFF.

This clonotype was counted many times. The genes are TRBV12-3 or TRBV12-4 and TRBJ2-7; D not resolved. The CDR3 totals 15 residues. Between the trimmed V and J ends, which lost 4 bases and 1 base, there was a span of 14 bases. CDR3 protein: CASSYLRIDSYEQYF. CDR3 sequence (DNA): TGTGCCAGCAGTTATCTTCGGATCGATTCCTACGAGCAGTACTTC.

This chain uses TRBV29-1 with TRBJ2-3, with 7 bases lining up with TRBD1. Germline V gene sequence: CDR1 SQVTM, CDR2 ANQGSEA. The CDR3 spans 14 residues. Trimming removed 8 bases from V and 6 bases from J; junction bases left unmatched: 14. In nucleotides, the CDR3 is TGCAGCTTTGCCCCAGGACAGGTCTCCGATACGCAGTATTTT. Translation: CSFAPGQVSDTQYF.

The chain combines TRBV20-1 with TRBJ1-2; D is unresolved. V lost 0 bases and J 3 bases, leaving 8 bases between the germline ends. Germline V gene data show CDR1 as DFQATT and CDR2 as SNEGSKA (reference sequence). This CDR3 spans 13 amino acids. This chain's CDR3 is CSAREQWDYGYTF. The CDR3 nucleotides read TGCAGTGCTAGAGAACAGTGGGACTATGGCTACACCTTC.

The chain uses TRBV5-1 and TRBJ2-5, with D hard to call. The CDR3 covers 15 residues. CDR1 SGHRS and CDR2 YFSETQ come from the germline V gene. Trimming took off 0 bases at V and 5 bases at J, with 14 bases between the two ends. CDR3 region: CASSLEVGRMETQYF. The CDR3 DNA is TGCGCCAGCAGCTTGGAGGTCGGCAGGATGGAGACCCAGTACTTC.

A few counts support this clonotype. The chain recombines TRBV3-1 with TRBJ2-1; D unresolved. Trimming shortened V by 8 bases and J by 5 bases, and 7 bases separated the two germline ends. Germline V gene sequence: CDR1 LGHDT, CDR2 YNNKEL (reference sequence). The CDR3 sequence is 11 residues long. The CDR3 DNA is TGTGCCAGCGGGATAGACAATGAGCAGTTCTTC. Protein: CASGIDNEQFF.

A word on this clonotype: A much larger clone differs by one base, so this may be a read error. The CDR3 bases are TGTACCAGCAGTTTAGGAGGGAGCGCTGAAGCTTTCTTT. This encodes CTSSLGGSAEAFF. The genes are TRBV12-3 or TRBV12-4 and TRBJ1-1; D not certain. This CDR3 has 13 residues.

This sequence joins TRBV5-4 and TRBJ2-5; D assignment may be TRBD1 or TRBD2 (5 bases each). The V gene's germline CDR1 is SGHNT and CDR2 YYREEE (reference sequence). The CDR3 length is 14 residues. Trimming left V 0 bases short and J 1 base short, with 7 bases between. CDR3 sequence reads: CASSLGGFQETQYF. The CDR3 DNA reads as TGTGCCAGCAGCTTGGGGGGGTTCCAAGAGACCCAGTACTTC.